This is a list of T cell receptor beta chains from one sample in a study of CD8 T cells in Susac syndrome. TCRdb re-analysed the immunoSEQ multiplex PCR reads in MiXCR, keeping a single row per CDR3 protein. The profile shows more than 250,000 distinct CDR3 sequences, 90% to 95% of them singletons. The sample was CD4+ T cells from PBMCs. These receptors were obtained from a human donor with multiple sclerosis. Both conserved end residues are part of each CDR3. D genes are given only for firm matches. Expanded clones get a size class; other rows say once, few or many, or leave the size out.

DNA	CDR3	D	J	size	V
TGCGCCAGCAGCTTGGAGGACAGGGCGGTAGATACGCAGTATTTT	CASSLEDRAVDTQYF	TRBD1	TRBJ2-3	.	TRBV5-1
TGCGCCAGCAGCCACGGACTAGCTGGGGAGACCCAGTACTTC	CASSHGLAGETQYF	TRBD2	TRBJ2-5	.	TRBV5-1
TGTGCCAGCAGCCCCGGGTTTCAGGGGACTGAAGCTTTCTTT	CASSPGFQGTEAFF	.	TRBJ1-1	.	TRBV11-2
TGTGCCAGCAGTTCCCGCGGGAGTCCTGACTATGGCTACACCTTC	CASSSRGSPDYGYTF	.	TRBJ1-2	.	TRBV6-2/TRBV6-3
TGTGCCAGCAGCTTAGGGATCGGGGGAGGCTATGGCTACACCTTC	CASSLGIGGGYGYTF	.	TRBJ1-2	.	TRBV7-8
TGTGCCAGCGGAGTTAGCGGGAGGGCCCCACGGGAGACCCAGTACTTC	CASGVSGRAPRETQYF	TRBD2	TRBJ2-5	.	TRBV6-6
TGCGCCAGCAGCCAATACGCGGCGCGGGGGGGGGCCAATGAGCAGTTCTTC	CASSQYAARGGANEQFF	TRBD2	TRBJ2-1	.	TRBV4-1
TGTGCCAGCAGCCTGTCCGGGCCGTTCAATCAGCCCCAGCATTTT	CASSLSGPFNQPQHF	.	TRBJ1-5	.	TRBV3-1
TGCAGTGCTAGAATAGCGGGGGGGCAAGAGACCCAGTACTTC	CSARIAGGQETQYF	TRBD2	TRBJ2-5	.	TRBV20-1
TGCGCCAGCAGCCGTCGACAGGGAGGATATGGCTACACCTTC	CASSRRQGGYGYTF	TRBD1	TRBJ1-2	.	TRBV4-3
TGTGCCAGCGGCCGGGACAGGTTTTATCAGCCCCAGCATTTT	CASGRDRFYQPQHF	TRBD1	TRBJ1-5	.	TRBV6-6
TGTGCCAGCAGTTACTCGAGAGTGAACAGGAGGTTCTTC	CASSYSRVNRRFF	.	TRBJ2-1	once	TRBV6-5
TGTGCCAGCAGTGTTTTAGTGCAGCCCCAGCATTTT	CASSVLVQPQHF	.	TRBJ1-5	once	TRBV2
TGTGCCAGCAGCTCATTCCGTTGGCAGGGAAGCGGTAATTCACCCCTCCACTTT	CASSSFRWQGSGNSPLHF	.	TRBJ1-6	.	TRBV5-6
TGCGCCAGCAGCTTGGCTAAACCGGGACAGAAGCAGTTCTTC	CASSLAKPGQKQFF	TRBD1	TRBJ2-1	.	TRBV5-1
TGCGCCAGCAGCCTGTCCCCGTTCAGTAACTATGGCTACACCTTC	CASSLSPFSNYGYTF	.	TRBJ1-2	.	TRBV5-1
TGTGCCAGCAGCTTTCTCACAGGGGGCAACTATGGCTACACCTTC	CASSFLTGGNYGYTF	TRBD1	TRBJ1-2	.	TRBV5-6
TGTGCCAGCAGTGACCGGACTAGCGGGTACGAGCAGTACTTC	CASSDRTSGYEQYF	TRBD2	TRBJ2-7	.	TRBV2
TGTGCCAGCAGCTTAGGCCAGGGAGGCAATCAGCCCCAGCATTTT	CASSLGQGGNQPQHF	.	TRBJ1-5	.	TRBV5-1
TGCAGTGCTAGTGCAGGGTCGGCTGGCTACACCTTC	CSASAGSAGYTF	.	TRBJ1-2	.	TRBV20-1
TGTGCCAGCGGGCAGGGTTGGTCACCCCTCCACTTT	CASGQGWSPLHF	.	TRBJ1-6	.	TRBV6-5
TGTGCCAGCATGAGGACAGGAGGAGACACTGAAGCTTTCTTT	CASMRTGGDTEAFF	TRBD1	TRBJ1-1	.	TRBV6-4
TGCAGTGCTAGAGATGGAGCGGGATACACAGATACGCAGTATTTT	CSARDGAGYTDTQYF	TRBD2	TRBJ2-3	.	TRBV20-1
TGTGCCAGCACCCCCCCCACAGCCATCTATGGCTACACCTTC	CASTPPTAIYGYTF	.	TRBJ1-2	.	TRBV12-3/TRBV12-4
TGCGCCAGCAGCTTCGGTCTAGCGGAAAACATTCAGTACTTC	CASSFGLAENIQYF	TRBD2	TRBJ2-4	.	TRBV5-1
TGTGCCAGTAGTAGGTCCGGACTAGCGACTTACAATGAGCAGTTCTTC	CASSRSGLATYNEQFF	TRBD2	TRBJ2-1	.	TRBV19
TGTGCCAGCAGCTTGGAACGGGGATTCACCGGGGAGCTGTTTTTT	CASSLERGFTGELFF	.	TRBJ2-2	.	TRBV7-9
TGTGCCAGCAGCTTAATTTCAGGGGCCGGGACCCAGTACTTC	CASSLISGAGTQYF	.	TRBJ2-5	.	TRBV11-2
TGTGCCAGCCGCCAAGGACAGATAACTACAGATACGCAGTATTTT	CASRQGQITTDTQYF	.	TRBJ2-3	once	TRBV2
TGTGCCAGCTCCGGGGGGCGGGGGCGAAAGACCCGGAACACTGAAGCTTTCTTT	CASSGGRGRKTRNTEAFF	.	TRBJ1-1	.	TRBV18
TGTGCCACCCTAGCGCGTGATGGTGGAAATGAGCAGTTCTTC	CATLARDGGNEQFF	.	TRBJ2-1	.	TRBV19
TGTGCCAGCAGTTTTGGCCGGGAACTAGCCAAAAACATTCAGTACTTC	CASSFGRELAKNIQYF	.	TRBJ2-4	.	TRBV12-3/TRBV12-4
TGTGCCAGCAGCCCGGGGGTAGGCGGGCAATATCAAGAGACCCAGTACTTC	CASSPGVGGQYQETQYF	.	TRBJ2-5	.	TRBV4-2
TGCGCCAGCAGCCTGGGACTAGCGGGGGTCTCCACGAAAAACATTCAGTACTTC	CASSLGLAGVSTKNIQYF	TRBD2	TRBJ2-4	.	TRBV5-1
TGTGCCAGCAGCTGGGACACGAACACTGAAGCTTTCTTT	CASSWDTNTEAFF	.	TRBJ1-1	.	TRBV6-1
TGTGCCAGCACTCCCTACTCGTACAATGAGCAGTTCTTC	CASTPYSYNEQFF	.	TRBJ2-1	.	TRBV7-2
TGTGCCAGCACGCCCCGGGAACCCTACGAGCAGTACTTC	CASTPREPYEQYF	.	TRBJ2-7	few	TRBV2
TGCGCCAGCAGCTTGTTCACTAGCGACGACAATGAGCAGTTCTTC	CASSLFTSDDNEQFF	TRBD2	TRBJ2-1	.	TRBV5-1
TGTGCCACTCGGGGGGCGAATTCACCCCTCCACTTT	CATRGANSPLHF	.	TRBJ1-6	.	TRBV6-5
TGCAGTGCTAAGGGGCAGAATCCCTACAATGAGCAGTTCTTC	CSAKGQNPYNEQFF	.	TRBJ2-1	.	TRBV20-1
TGTGCCAGCAGCTTAGCTACGCAGTATTTT	CASSLATQYF	.	TRBJ2-3	.	TRBV11-2
TGCGCCAGCAGCTACGACCGGGACAGGGGGCTTCGCTACACCTTC	CASSYDRDRGLRYTF	TRBD1	TRBJ1-2	.	TRBV5-1
TGTGCCAGCAGCCAAGGTATTTTTGGACTAGCATGGGAGCAGTACTTC	CASSQGIFGLAWEQYF	TRBD2	TRBJ2-7	once	TRBV3-1
TGCGCCAGCAGCTTAATACCACCCCAAGAGACCCAGTACTTC	CASSLIPPQETQYF	.	TRBJ2-5	.	TRBV5-1
TGTGCCAGCAGCTTAGAAGGTATGAATGAGCAGTTCTTC	CASSLEGMNEQFF	.	TRBJ2-1	.	TRBV11-3
TGTGCCAGCAGCACAACCTTTAATCAGCCCCAGCATTTT	CASSTTFNQPQHF	.	TRBJ1-5	.	TRBV2
TGCAGTGCTTCCGCCTCACTAATAGCGGGAGGTGATGGGACCCAGTACTTC	CSASASLIAGGDGTQYF	TRBD2	TRBJ2-5	.	TRBV20-1
TGTGCCAGCAGACAACTAGCGGCCGGCCCCGAGCAGTACTTC	CASRQLAAGPEQYF	TRBD2	TRBJ2-7	.	TRBV2
TGTGCCTGGGTGGGACCGGGACGGGAATATGGCTACACCTTC	CAWVGPGREYGYTF	.	TRBJ1-2	.	TRBV30
TGTGCCAGCAGCCGGGTGCTTGACCCGGGTCAGCCCCAGCATTTT	CASSRVLDPGQPQHF	.	TRBJ1-5	.	TRBV7-2
TGTGCCAGCAGCCCGGGACAGAAAGGAAATGAGCAGTTCTTC	CASSPGQKGNEQFF	TRBD1	TRBJ2-1	.	TRBV7-2
TGTGCTAGCAGCGTTGACAGTCAAGAGACCCAGTACTTC	CASSVDSQETQYF	.	TRBJ2-5	.	TRBV7-7
TGTGCCAGTAGTCCCTTGGGGTGGGACAGAGGAGGCTACACCTTC	CASSPLGWDRGGYTF	TRBD1	TRBJ1-2	once	TRBV19
TGTGCCAGCAGCCAAGAATACGGGACTAGCAAGGAGCAGTTCTTC	CASSQEYGTSKEQFF	TRBD2	TRBJ2-1	.	TRBV4-2